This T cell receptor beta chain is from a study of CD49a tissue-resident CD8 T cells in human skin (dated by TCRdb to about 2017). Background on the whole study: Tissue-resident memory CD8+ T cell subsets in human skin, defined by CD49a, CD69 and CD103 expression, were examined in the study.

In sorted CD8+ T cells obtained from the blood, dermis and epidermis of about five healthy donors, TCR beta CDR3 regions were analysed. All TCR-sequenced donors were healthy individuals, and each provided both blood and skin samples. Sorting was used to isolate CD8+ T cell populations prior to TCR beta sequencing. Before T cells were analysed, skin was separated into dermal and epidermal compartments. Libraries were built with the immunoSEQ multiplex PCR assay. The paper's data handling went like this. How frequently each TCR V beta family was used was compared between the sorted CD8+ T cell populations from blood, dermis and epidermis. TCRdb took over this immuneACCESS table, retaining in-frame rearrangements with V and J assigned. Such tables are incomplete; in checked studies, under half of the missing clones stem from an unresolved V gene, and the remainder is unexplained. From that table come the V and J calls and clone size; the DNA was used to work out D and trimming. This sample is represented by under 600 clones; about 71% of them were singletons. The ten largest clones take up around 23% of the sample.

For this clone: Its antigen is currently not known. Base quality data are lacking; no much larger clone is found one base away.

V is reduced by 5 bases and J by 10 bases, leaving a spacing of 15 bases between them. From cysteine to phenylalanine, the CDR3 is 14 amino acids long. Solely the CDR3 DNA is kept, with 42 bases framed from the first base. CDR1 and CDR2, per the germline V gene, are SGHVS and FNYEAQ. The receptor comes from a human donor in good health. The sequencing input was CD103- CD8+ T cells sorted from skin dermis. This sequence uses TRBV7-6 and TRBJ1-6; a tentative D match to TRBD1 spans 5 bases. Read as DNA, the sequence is TGTGCCAGCAGCATAGGGATCCCAGGGTCACCCCTCCACTTT. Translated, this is CASSIGIPGSPLHF. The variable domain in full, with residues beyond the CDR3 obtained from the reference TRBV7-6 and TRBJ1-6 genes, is GAGVSQSPRYKVTKRGQDVALRCDPISGHVSLYWYRQALGQGPEFLTYFNYEAQQDKSGLPNDRFSAERPEGSISTLTIQRTEQRDSAMYRCASSIGIPGSPLHFGNGTRLTVT.